The rows below give T cell receptor beta chains drawn from one sample of a study of T cell changes during pregnancy in multiple sclerosis. Generated by immunoSEQ multiplex PCR, the TCRdb table keeps only in-frame clones and is missing some. The table shows around 62,000 clones, with about nine tenths occurring only once. Material: peripheral blood, obtained in the first trimester of pregnancy. These receptors originate from a female donor with multiple sclerosis, enrolled in a pregnancy study. CDR3s include the opening cysteine and the closing phenylalanine or tryptophan. D genes are given only for firm matches. Size tells how often a clone was seen (once, few, many) or the class of an expanded clone, and some rows leave it out.

CDR3 protein | CDR3 DNA | D gene | V gene | clone size | J gene
CASSPGQGDTQYF | TGTGCCAGCAGCCCGGGACAGGGAGATACGCAGTATTTT | TRBD1 | TRBV7-2 | . | TRBJ2-3
CASRRTGSPQRATEAFF | TGTGCCAGTAGAAGGACAGGGTCCCCTCAACGGGCCACTGAAGCTTTCTTT | TRBD1 | TRBV19 | . | TRBJ1-1
CASSLQGSYNSPLHF | TGTGCCAGCAGCTTACAGGGATCCTATAATTCACCCCTCCACTTT | . | TRBV7-9 | . | TRBJ1-6
CASSFSSPESGEQYF | TGTGCCAGCAGCTTTAGTAGTCCGGAGTCTGGGGAGCAGTACTTC | . | TRBV7-9 | . | TRBJ2-7
CASSLQGYSTDTQYF | TGTGCCAGCAGCCTACAGGGCTATAGCACAGATACGCAGTATTTT | . | TRBV7-6 | . | TRBJ2-3
CASRPPGRSNTEAFF | TGTGCCAGCAGACCCCCAGGGCGATCGAACACTGAAGCTTTCTTT | . | TRBV27 | . | TRBJ1-1
CASSQERAGKETQYF | TGTGCCAGCAGCCAAGAACGCGCAGGGAAAGAGACCCAGTACTTC | . | TRBV4-2 | . | TRBJ2-5
CASSIVPGQGNEKLFF | TGTGCCAGTAGTATAGTCCCTGGACAGGGAAACGAAAAACTGTTTTTT | TRBD1 | TRBV19 | once | TRBJ1-4
CASRAGRGARTEAFF | TGTGCCAGCAGAGCAGGCCGTGGGGCACGGACTGAAGCTTTCTTT | . | TRBV11-2 | few | TRBJ1-1
CASSSLGPTEAFF | TGTGCCAGCAGTTCCCTGGGGCCCACTGAAGCTTTCTTT | . | TRBV6-5 | . | TRBJ1-1